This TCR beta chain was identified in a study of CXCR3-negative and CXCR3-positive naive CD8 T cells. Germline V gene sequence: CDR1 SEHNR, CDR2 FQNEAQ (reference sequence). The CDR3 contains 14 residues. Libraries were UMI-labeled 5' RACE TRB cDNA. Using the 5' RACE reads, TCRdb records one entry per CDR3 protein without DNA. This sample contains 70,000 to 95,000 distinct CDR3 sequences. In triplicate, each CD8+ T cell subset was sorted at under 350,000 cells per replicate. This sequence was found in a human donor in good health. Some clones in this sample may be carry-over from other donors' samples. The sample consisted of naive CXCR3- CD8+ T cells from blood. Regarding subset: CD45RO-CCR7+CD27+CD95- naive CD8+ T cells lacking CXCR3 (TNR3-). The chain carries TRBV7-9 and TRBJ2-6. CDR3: CASTWASGANVLTF.